This TCR beta chain is drawn from a study of neoadjuvant nivolumab and ipilimumab in lung cancer. The CDR3 contains 15 residues. The V and J ends lost 3 bases and 5 bases, in that order; junction bases with no gene match: 3. Germline CDR1 MGHDK, CDR2 SYGVNS. The data were produced by immunoSEQ multiplex PCR, yet TCRdb's version contains in-frame clones alone and is incomplete. The sample lists approximately 29,000 clones; 90% were seen once. This TCR came from an adult with non-small cell lung cancer. The J gene is TRBJ1-6, the V gene TRBV25-1; 8 bases line up with TRBD1. This specimen consisted of peripheral blood, obtained after neoadjuvant nivolumab, alone or with ipilimumab, at or shortly before surgery. Written as DNA, the CDR3 is TGTGCCAGCAGTGATCTGGACAGGGATAATTCACCCCTCCACTTT. This sequence encodes CASSDLDRDNSPLHF.